The T cell receptor beta chain described here comes from a study of blood T cell repertoires in COVID-19. Study at large: Italy, Spain and the United States were the sources of the convalescent and acute COVID-19 samples. PBMCs, B-cell-depleted T cells, or T cells were the source of the cDNA or gDNA that made up the material.

The CDR3 loop spans 15 amino acids. V was pared by 0 bases and J by 4 bases, with 13 bases between. Germline loops: CDR1 SGHRS, CDR2 YFSETQ. Authors' methods: Scientists estimated how many nucleated cells there were by amplifying reference gene primers. The protocol was immunoSEQ multiplex PCR, while the TCRdb copy is restricted to in-frame clones and leaves out a portion. V and J calls plus clone size are reproduced from that table; the DNA served to infer D and trimming. The sample lists 100,000 to 140,000 clones, about three quarters occurring once. In its sample, this clone was seen a few times. What was sequenced was peripheral blood. This sequence was found in a man between 65 and 85 years old with acute or convalescent COVID-19. The rearrangement links TRBV5-1 to TRBJ1-2, with D perhaps TRBD1 (5 bases). The CDR3: CASSLAGDSSYGYTF. Written as DNA, the CDR3 is TGCGCCAGCAGCTTGGCCGGAGACAGTTCCTATGGCTACACCTTC.